This TCR beta chain was identified during a study of prognosis after radiotherapy for stage I lung cancer. CDR3 of TCR beta was amplified from genomic DNA via a two-round multiplex PCR. The authors ran first-round PCR with primers specific to each TRBV and TRBJ gene. From the multiplex PCR reads, TCRdb called clonotypes with MiXCR, one entry per CDR3 protein. Altogether 10,000 to 15,000 distinct CDR3 sequences are present, less than 55% being singletons, with the ten largest covering roughly 40%. V trimming: 0 bases; J trimming: 2 bases; junction bases outside the gene matches: 4. CDR3 length equals 15 residues. CDR1 is DFQATT, CDR2 SNEGSKA, per germline (reference sequence).

The TCR originated in a donor older than 45 with non-small cell lung cancer. The V and J genes are TRBV20-1 and TRBJ2-1; TRBD2 aligns across 7 bases. The specimen was PBMCs, collected before or after stereotactic body radiation therapy (not recorded which). Here the CDR3 DNA reads TGCAGTGCTAGAGATTGGCTAGCGGCCTACAATGAGCAGTTCTTC. Translation: CSARDWLAAYNEQFF.